This TCR beta chain was obtained from a study of cytomegalovirus exposure and HLA in healthy donors (dated by TCRdb to about 2017). Background on the whole study: The 670 or so repertoires of the first cohort and the 120 validation repertoires were produced on the same platform, according to a later analysis. The study aimed to test whether signatures of past pathogen exposure could be identified by cataloging public T cell receptors. Besides the first cohort of some 670 subjects, a separate validation cohort made up of 90 to 150 different subjects was used. High-throughput TCR immunosequencing, statistical association of individual TCRs with disease status, and machine learning were combined to predict cytomegalovirus infection status. Study-level results and caveats: A later analysis had no HLA typing for the validation cohort, so co-occurrence there was scored across all 110 or so repertoires. The authors suggested that the approach could potentially be extended to other disease states and immunological phenotypes. Cytomegalovirus status was reported to be diagnosed by the classifier with high specificity and sensitivity in both the original and validation cohorts. In the study, approximately 150 TCR beta chains were listed as associated with cytomegalovirus. Most TCR sequences were seen in very few donors, while some public TCRs were found in many individuals. In vitro tests confirmed that a few of the cytomegalovirus-associated TCR beta chains recognize cytomegalovirus antigens. Of the cluster scores, 85% to 95% were above 0 in a later analysis, which found that TCRs clustered in the first cohort also tended to co-occur in the 120 validation repertoires.

Points on this clone: Its antigen is currently not known. Base qualities were left out, and no much larger clone turns up one base away.

The donors were included in the validation cohort of 90 to 150 subjects, a group kept apart from the roughly 670-subject first cohort. Libraries were built with the immunoSEQ multiplex PCR assay. In the paper's pipeline: A statistical classification framework was built to diagnose cytomegalovirus status from the catalog of TCR beta chain sequences. TCRdb provides this immuneACCESS table in a form limited to in-frame rearrangements. Some clones are lacking; in checked studies, under half of them reflect an unresolved V gene, and why the rest are absent is not known. V and J calls and clone size are copied from that table; D and trimming were computed from the DNA. This sample gives 52,000 or so clones in total; roughly nine tenths of them show up just once. The ten top clones hold roughly 15% of the sample. Including cysteine and phenylalanine, the CDR3 has 16 amino acids. Only the CDR3 DNA is retained, 48 bases long and in frame from the first base. Ends trimmed: V by 0 bases, J by 6 bases; bases unmatched to a gene: 6. As encoded in the germline V gene, CDR1 is LGHNA while CDR2 is YNFKEQ.

Sequences were obtained from PBMCs. This clonotype originated in a woman aged 18 to 35 in good health and CMV-seronegative. The rearrangement joined TRBV4-2 to TRBJ2-5, with 11 junctional bases fitting TRBD2. The DNA sequence is given as TGTGCCAGCAGCCAAGATTCCACTAGCGGGAGAAAGACCCAGTACTTC. Its translation is CASSQDSTSGRKTQYF.